The 5 T cell receptor beta chains reported below all come from one sample, sequenced in a study of beta chain features in type 1 diabetes. Isolated RNA was reverse transcribed in full, so expressed TCRB transcripts were sequenced. This table comes from immunoSEQ multiplex PCR, and its TCRdb copy is limited to in-frame clones, with some not included. The sample holds 430,000 or so clones, 11% seen once. The sequenced material came from naive CD4+ T cells from blood. These receptors originate from a woman between 18 and 29 years old in good health.

This clone was picked up a small number of times. The rearrangement uses TRBV6-1 and TRBJ2-7; D perhaps matches TRBD1 (5 bases). This CDR3 has 14 amino acids. V lost 3 bases to trimming and J lost 2 bases, with 11 bases between them. The V gene's germline CDR1 is MNHNS and CDR2 SASEGT. The CDR3 here is CASSEQSGPYEQYF. The DNA for the CDR3 is TGTGCCAGCAGTGAGCAATCAGGGCCCTACGAGCAGTACTTC.

In this sample, this clone turned up a few times. The chain recombines TRBV2 with TRBJ2-7; TRBD1 agrees at 8 bases. Germline assignment: CDR1 SNHLY and CDR2 FYNNEI. CDR3 length: 15 amino acids. Unmatched junction bases numbered 7, after V lost 5 bases and J lost 1 base. The CDR3 DNA follows: TGTGCCAGCAGTTCGACCAGGACAGGGTCCTACGAGCAGTACTTC. Translation: CASSSTRTGSYEQYF. Full variable domain (missing parts from reference TRBV2 and TRBJ2-7): EPEVTQTPSHQVTQMGQEVILRCVPISNHLYFYWYRQILGQKVEFLVSFYNNEISEKSEIFDDQFSVERPDGSNFTLKIRSTKLEDSAMYFCASSSTRTGSYEQYFGPGTRLTVT.

The CDR3 reads CASSLTGVTDTQYF. CDR3 sequence (DNA): TGTGCCAGCAGCTTGACGGGAGTGACAGATACGCAGTATTTT. The V and J genes are TRBV5-4 and TRBJ2-3, with D perhaps matching TRBD2 (6 bases). Germline V CDR1 and CDR2: SGHNT, YYREEE (reference sequence). The CDR3 length is 14 residues. Trimming removed 1 base at V and 3 bases at J, with 9 bases between.

The chain combines TRBV30 with TRBJ2-3, with 9 bases identical to TRBD1. Losses at the gene ends were 0 bases for V and 6 bases for J; bases not matched to a gene: 10. Per germline, CDR1 GTSNPN and CDR2 SVGIG (reference sequence). The CDR3 is 16 residues long. The CDR3 is CAWSVKGTGMSDTQYF. The CDR3 DNA reads as TGTGCCTGGAGTGTAAAGGGGACAGGGATGTCCGATACGCAGTATTTT.

This clone was counted a few times. This chain joins TRBV5-1 and TRBJ2-7; TRBD2 might be the D (6 bases). Germline V gene data show CDR1 as SGHRS and CDR2 as YFSETQ. Trimming removed 4 bases from V and 5 bases from J, with 19 bases in between. The CDR3 runs to 15 residues. The CDR3 reads CASSPYSRSGDEQYF. Written as DNA, the CDR3 is TGCGCCAGCAGCCCCTATTCCAGGTCGGGGGACGAGCAGTACTTC.